These T cell receptor beta chains were read from a single sample in a study of cytotoxic CD8 clonotypes in ibrutinib-treated CLL. The protocol was immunoSEQ multiplex PCR, while the TCRdb copy is restricted to in-frame clones and leaves out a portion. The data contain more than 200,000 clones, about three quarters of them singletons. Sequenced material: PBMCs, taken after 24 months of ibrutinib treatment. These receptors all come from a human donor with chronic lymphocytic leukemia. The CDR3 runs from the conserved cysteine through the conserved F or W. Fields, in order: J gene, D gene, V gene, clone size, CDR3 DNA, CDR3 protein. D genes are given only for firm matches. Where a row states a size, it is once, few, many or the class of an expanded clone; other rows omit it.

j_call: TRBJ2-2
d_call: -
v_call: TRBV10-3
clone_size: -
cdr3_nt: TGTGCCATCAGTGAGTCAGGGAGAGCGGCCGTTCGAAGAAACACCGGGGAGCTGTTTTTT
cdr3_aa: CAISESGRAAVRRNTGELFF

j_call: TRBJ1-2
d_call: TRBD1
v_call: TRBV28
clone_size: -
cdr3_nt: TGTGCCAGCAGAACCAAACCCACAGGGGATGGCTACACCTTC
cdr3_aa: CASRTKPTGDGYTF

j_call: TRBJ2-6
d_call: -
v_call: TRBV6-4
clone_size: -
cdr3_nt: TGTGCCAGCAGTCCCACTCTCTTAAGCGCTGGGGCCAACGTCCTGACTTTC
cdr3_aa: CASSPTLLSAGANVLTF

j_call: TRBJ2-3
d_call: TRBD1
v_call: TRBV5-1
clone_size: -
cdr3_nt: TGCGCCAGCAGTCGGGACAGGGGTGGTGATACGCAGTATTTT
cdr3_aa: CASSRDRGGDTQYF

j_call: TRBJ1-2
d_call: -
v_call: TRBV5-8
clone_size: -
cdr3_nt: TGTGCCAGCAGCTTCCCCTCCCGGGGCTACACCTTC
cdr3_aa: CASSFPSRGYTF

j_call: TRBJ2-6
d_call: -
v_call: TRBV6-5
clone_size: -
cdr3_nt: TGTGCCAGCAGTTACCCAGGGGCCGGGGCCAACGTCCTGACTTTC
cdr3_aa: CASSYPGAGANVLTF

j_call: TRBJ2-7
d_call: TRBD1
v_call: TRBV29-1
clone_size: once
cdr3_nt: TGCAGCGTAGAAGACAGGGGGGGCGAGCAGTACTTC
cdr3_aa: CSVEDRGGEQYF

j_call: TRBJ2-7
d_call: -
v_call: TRBV11-2
clone_size: -
cdr3_nt: TGTGCCAGCAGCTTAATTTGGTCTTACGAGCAGTACTTC
cdr3_aa: CASSLIWSYEQYF

j_call: TRBJ2-5
d_call: -
v_call: TRBV7-2
clone_size: -
cdr3_nt: TGTGCCAGCAGCTTAGGGCGGAGGGTGGGAGAGACCCAGTACTTC
cdr3_aa: CASSLGRRVGETQYF

j_call: TRBJ2-3
d_call: -
v_call: TRBV11-3
clone_size: -
cdr3_nt: TGTGCCAGCAGCCGCCAGGACAGTCCCACAGATACGCAGTATTTT
cdr3_aa: CASSRQDSPTDTQYF

j_call: TRBJ1-2
d_call: TRBD1
v_call: TRBV5-1
clone_size: -
cdr3_nt: TGCGCCAGCAGCCCAGGGGGCGGCTATGGCTACACCTTC
cdr3_aa: CASSPGGGYGYTF

j_call: TRBJ2-5
d_call: -
v_call: TRBV7-2
clone_size: -
cdr3_nt: TGTGCCAGCAGCTTATTAGGCAGGGGCCCCCCGGAGACCCAGTACTTC
cdr3_aa: CASSLLGRGPPETQYF

j_call: TRBJ1-5
d_call: -
v_call: TRBV18
clone_size: -
cdr3_nt: TGTGCCAGCTCACCACCGGGGAGGAGTAATCAGCCCCAGCATTTT
cdr3_aa: CASSPPGRSNQPQHF

j_call: TRBJ2-7
d_call: -
v_call: TRBV2
clone_size: once
cdr3_nt: TGTGCCAGCTCCAAGGGGCTTCCCCTATTCTACGAGCAGTACTTC
cdr3_aa: CASSKGLPLFYEQYF

j_call: TRBJ1-1
d_call: -
v_call: TRBV9
clone_size: -
cdr3_nt: TGTGCCAGCAGCGTAGAAGGGCAACCCACTGAAGCTTTCTTT
cdr3_aa: CASSVEGQPTEAFF

j_call: TRBJ2-1
d_call: -
v_call: TRBV19
clone_size: -
cdr3_nt: TGTGCCAGTTCGACTAGCTCCTACAATGAGCAGTTCTTC
cdr3_aa: CASSTSSYNEQFF

j_call: TRBJ1-4
d_call: -
v_call: TRBV30
clone_size: -
cdr3_nt: TGTGCCTGGGCAGGCCCTGCAACTAATGAAAAACTGTTTTTT
cdr3_aa: CAWAGPATNEKLFF

j_call: TRBJ2-3
d_call: -
v_call: TRBV14
clone_size: -
cdr3_nt: TGTGCCAGCAGCCCCCCCGGGTATACTACGCAGTATTTT
cdr3_aa: CASSPPGYTTQYF

j_call: TRBJ2-1
d_call: TRBD2
v_call: TRBV5-8
clone_size: once
cdr3_nt: TGTGCCAGCATGCCCAAGCGGGGGTCAGGGCGCTACAATGAGCAGTTCTTC
cdr3_aa: CASMPKRGSGRYNEQFF

j_call: TRBJ2-2
d_call: -
v_call: TRBV7-2
clone_size: -
cdr3_nt: TGTGCCAGCAGCTTAGCGGGGCGGGAGCTGTTTTTT
cdr3_aa: CASSLAGRELFF

j_call: TRBJ2-2
d_call: -
v_call: TRBV19
clone_size: -
cdr3_nt: TGTGCCAGTAGTATCAGGCCCGGCTATAACACCGGGGAGCTGTTTTTT
cdr3_aa: CASSIRPGYNTGELFF

j_call: TRBJ1-1
d_call: TRBD1
v_call: TRBV29-1
clone_size: -
cdr3_nt: TGCAGCCCCTCGGCCCGGGACAGGGGCGAAGCTTTCTTT
cdr3_aa: CSPSARDRGEAFF

j_call: TRBJ2-7
d_call: -
v_call: TRBV6-1
clone_size: -
cdr3_nt: TGTGCCAGCGTGTTATCATGGCTGGGGGCCGAGCAGTACTTC
cdr3_aa: CASVLSWLGAEQYF

j_call: TRBJ2-1
d_call: -
v_call: TRBV27
clone_size: -
cdr3_nt: TGTGCCACCTCAACCCCCGGGAGACACAATGAGCAGTTCTTC
cdr3_aa: CATSTPGRHNEQFF

j_call: TRBJ1-1
d_call: TRBD1
v_call: TRBV30
clone_size: -
cdr3_nt: TGTGCCTGGGACAGGGGGCACGGGACTGAAGCTTTCTTT
cdr3_aa: CAWDRGHGTEAFF

j_call: TRBJ2-3
d_call: TRBD1
v_call: TRBV27
clone_size: -
cdr3_nt: TGTGCCAGCAGTTTAATGGACAGGGCAGATACGCAGTATTTT
cdr3_aa: CASSLMDRADTQYF

j_call: TRBJ2-1
d_call: -
v_call: TRBV9
clone_size: -
cdr3_nt: TGTGCCAGCAGCGGGCGGGCTAGCCCCTACAATGAGCAGTTCTTC
cdr3_aa: CASSGRASPYNEQFF

j_call: TRBJ1-2
d_call: TRBD1
v_call: TRBV9
clone_size: -
cdr3_nt: TGTGCCAGCAGCGCCGGGACAGGGGGATATGGCTACACCTTC
cdr3_aa: CASSAGTGGYGYTF

j_call: TRBJ1-5
d_call: -
v_call: TRBV6-6
clone_size: -
cdr3_nt: TGTGCCAGCAGGTCCAGGGATGCGCAGCCCCAGCATTTT
cdr3_aa: CASRSRDAQPQHF

j_call: TRBJ2-3
d_call: -
v_call: TRBV27
clone_size: few
cdr3_nt: TGTGCCAGCAGTGGGATTTCAGGCACAGATACGCAGTATTTT
cdr3_aa: CASSGISGTDTQYF

j_call: TRBJ2-1
d_call: -
v_call: TRBV11-3
clone_size: -
cdr3_nt: TGTGCCAGCAGCTTTAGCGGAGCGAGCTCCTACAATGAGCAGTTCTTC
cdr3_aa: CASSFSGASSYNEQFF

j_call: TRBJ2-7
d_call: -
v_call: TRBV5-4
clone_size: -
cdr3_nt: TGTGCCAGCAGCCTTAACCCGGGGGAATCGGGCTACGAGCAGTACTTC
cdr3_aa: CASSLNPGESGYEQYF

j_call: TRBJ1-5
d_call: -
v_call: TRBV6-5
clone_size: few
cdr3_nt: TGTGCCAGCAGTTCCTCGGAGGGGGGAGGAGTTCAGCCCCAGCATTTT
cdr3_aa: CASSSSEGGGVQPQHF

j_call: TRBJ2-7
d_call: TRBD2
v_call: TRBV7-2
clone_size: -
cdr3_nt: TGTGCCAGCAGCTTAGAGCGGGACCCGACCTACGAGCAGTACTTC
cdr3_aa: CASSLERDPTYEQYF

j_call: TRBJ2-1
d_call: TRBD2
v_call: TRBV19
clone_size: -
cdr3_nt: TGTGCCAGTACTCCCGGGACTAGCGGGATTCTGAGCGGTGAGCAGTTCTTC
cdr3_aa: CASTPGTSGILSGEQFF

j_call: TRBJ1-1
d_call: -
v_call: TRBV6-5
clone_size: -
cdr3_nt: TGTGCCAGCACCAAACAGGGCACTGAAGCTTTCTTT
cdr3_aa: CASTKQGTEAFF

j_call: TRBJ2-1
d_call: -
v_call: TRBV27
clone_size: -
cdr3_nt: TGTGCCAGCAGTTTGGGCCAGAACTTGGAGCAGTTCTTC
cdr3_aa: CASSLGQNLEQFF

j_call: TRBJ2-3
d_call: -
v_call: TRBV11-1
clone_size: -
cdr3_nt: TGTGCCAGCAGCGGACGTCCCTCAGATACGCAGTATTTT
cdr3_aa: CASSGRPSDTQYF

j_call: TRBJ2-1
d_call: TRBD2
v_call: TRBV5-6
clone_size: -
cdr3_nt: TGTGCCAGCAGCTTGCAGGGGACTAGTCTAGTTTGGGCCTACAATGAGCAGTTCTTC
cdr3_aa: CASSLQGTSLVWAYNEQFF

j_call: TRBJ1-5
d_call: -
v_call: TRBV7-8
clone_size: -
cdr3_nt: TGTGCCAGCAGCTTAGGTCGGGGAGCTCAGCCCCAGCATTTT
cdr3_aa: CASSLGRGAQPQHF

j_call: TRBJ2-7
d_call: -
v_call: TRBV7-3
clone_size: -
cdr3_nt: TGTGCCAGCAGCTGGGCACCGGGACTCCTCTACGAGCAGTACTTC
cdr3_aa: CASSWAPGLLYEQYF

j_call: TRBJ2-7
d_call: -
v_call: TRBV29-1
clone_size: -
cdr3_nt: TGCAGCGTTGAGGAGTCCGAGCAGTACTTC
cdr3_aa: CSVEESEQYF

j_call: TRBJ1-1
d_call: -
v_call: TRBV6-5
clone_size: few
cdr3_nt: TGTGCCAGCAGTTGGGGGGACGGGAACACTGAAGCTTTCTTT
cdr3_aa: CASSWGDGNTEAFF

j_call: TRBJ2-7
d_call: -
v_call: TRBV30
clone_size: -
cdr3_nt: TGTGCCTGGAGTGTTGCGGGGCGCGAGCAGTACTTC
cdr3_aa: CAWSVAGREQYF

j_call: TRBJ2-5
d_call: TRBD2
v_call: TRBV6-6
clone_size: -
cdr3_nt: TGTGCCAGCAGCCCAACTAGCGGGGGAGAGACCCAGTACTTC
cdr3_aa: CASSPTSGGETQYF

j_call: TRBJ1-1
d_call: -
v_call: TRBV27
clone_size: -
cdr3_nt: TGTGCCAGCAGTTCGCTCAGGGGAAGGGACACTGAAGCTTTCTTT
cdr3_aa: CASSSLRGRDTEAFF

j_call: TRBJ2-3
d_call: TRBD2
v_call: TRBV27
clone_size: -
cdr3_nt: TGTGCCAGCAGGCTCGGGGCGGGAGGGCCCCCAGATACGCAGTATTTT
cdr3_aa: CASRLGAGGPPDTQYF

j_call: TRBJ2-7
d_call: -
v_call: TRBV9
clone_size: once
cdr3_nt: TGTGCCAGCAGCCCCCGACTGGGCTCCTACGAGCAGTACTTC
cdr3_aa: CASSPRLGSYEQYF

j_call: TRBJ2-1
d_call: -
v_call: TRBV6-5
clone_size: few
cdr3_nt: TGTGCCAGCAGGGACGGCTACAATGAGCAGTTCTTC
cdr3_aa: CASRDGYNEQFF

j_call: TRBJ1-2
d_call: -
v_call: TRBV18
clone_size: -
cdr3_nt: TGTGCCAGCTCACCGGAAAATAGGCAAGAGGGTGGCTACACCTTC
cdr3_aa: CASSPENRQEGGYTF

j_call: TRBJ2-1
d_call: TRBD1
v_call: TRBV30
clone_size: -
cdr3_nt: TGTGCCTGGAGTGTCGGGACAGGGGATAGTGAGCAGTTCTTC
cdr3_aa: CAWSVGTGDSEQFF

j_call: TRBJ2-7
d_call: TRBD1
v_call: TRBV15
clone_size: -
cdr3_nt: TGTGCCACCAGCAGAGACGGGACAGGAGTCTACGAGCAGTACTTC
cdr3_aa: CATSRDGTGVYEQYF

j_call: TRBJ1-2
d_call: -
v_call: TRBV28
clone_size: -
cdr3_nt: TGTGCCAGCAGTTTAGCAAGCAGCAACTATGGCTACACCTTC
cdr3_aa: CASSLASSNYGYTF